The 29 T cell receptor beta chains given below trace back to one sample, sequenced in a study of blood T cell repertoires in COVID-19. Clones were sequenced by immunoSEQ multiplex PCR, and TCRdb holds only the in-frame ones, with some missing. There are 50,000 to 65,000 clones in the sample; 82% occur only once, and 20% to 25% lies in the top ten. Specimen: peripheral blood. Source of these receptors: a woman aged 60-75 years with acute or convalescent COVID-19.

This clone was recorded a few times. The rearrangement joins TRBV29-1 to TRBJ2-3, with 9 nucleotides matching TRBD1. Germline values: CDR1 SQVTM, CDR2 ANQGSEA. This CDR3 is 14 amino acids long. V lost 6 bases and J lost 6; bases outside the gene matches: 10. CDR3 residues: CSVIRDRVEDTQYF. Here the CDR3 DNA reads TGCAGCGTCATCCGGGACAGGGTGGAGGATACGCAGTATTTT.

This chain links TRBV7-9 with TRBJ1-6, with TRBD1 identical over 7 bases. Trimming removed 0 bases from V and 6 bases from J; junction bases left unmatched: 8. CDR1 is SEHNR, CDR2 FQNEAQ, per germline (reference sequence). The CDR3 extends over 17 amino acids. In nucleotides, the CDR3 is TGTGCCAGCAGCTTAGCTGCAGAGACAGGGCTTAATTCACCCCTCCACTTT. Translation: CASSLAAETGLNSPLHF.

CDR3 in amino acids: CASSYSQGPPFF. CDR3 coding DNA: TGTGCCAGTAGTTACTCACAGGGCCCGCCGTTCTTT. The chain carries TRBV19 and TRBJ1-1, with D possibly matching TRBD1 (6 bases). Germline loops: CDR1 LNHDA, CDR2 SQIVND (reference sequence). With 5 bases removed from V and 14 bases from J, the gap between germline ends came to 18 bases. This CDR3 is 12 amino acids long.

The chain joins TRBV9 to TRBJ1-5; the D is unclear. Germline V gene sequence: CDR1 SGDLS, CDR2 YYNGEE. The CDR3 runs to 14 residues. Trimming took off 4 bases at V and 4 bases at J, with 12 bases between the two ends. The CDR3 region is CASSPAAGNQPQHF. CDR3 coding DNA: TGTGCCAGCAGCCCCGCCGCCGGTAATCAGCCCCAGCATTTT.

The V and J genes are TRBV9 and TRBJ1-3; maybe TRBD1 (6 bases). Germline CDR1 and CDR2: SGDLS and YYNGEE. The CDR3 spans 15 residues. Trimming removed 6 bases at V and 3 bases at J, with 16 bases between. The CDR3 here is CASTQENRVGNTIYF. The CDR3 DNA is TGTGCCAGCACCCAGGAAAACAGGGTTGGAAACACCATATATTTT.

V usage is TRBV15 and J usage is TRBJ1-6; 7 nucleotides line up with TRBD1. The CDR3 has 15 residues. J was trimmed by 9 bases and V by 5 bases; bases with no gene match: 10. The V gene's germline CDR1 is LNHNV and CDR2 YYDKDF (reference sequence). Here the CDR3 reads CATSGRQGSGSPLHF. For the CDR3, the DNA is TGTGCCACCAGCGGAAGACAGGGATCCGGTTCACCCCTCCACTTT.

The chain combines TRBV29-1 with TRBJ1-2; possibly TRBD1 for D (5 bases). V lost 4 bases, J lost 7 bases, and 16 bases lay in between. The germline V gene encodes CDR1 SQVTM and CDR2 ANQGSEA. The CDR3 covers 13 residues. CDR3 amino acids: CSVVGDFGSGYTF. CDR3 DNA: TGCAGCGTTGTAGGGGATTTCGGTAGTGGCTACACCTTC.

The J gene is TRBJ2-7, the V gene TRBV2, with D uncertain. The germline CDR1 and CDR2 sequences are SNHLY and FYNNEI. This CDR3 comprises 12 residues. Written as DNA, the CDR3 is TGTGCTAGCCGGGTTAGGAACTACGAGCAGTACTTC. It translates to CASRVRNYEQYF.

The sample holds a few counts of this clone. The chain is built from TRBV19 and TRBJ2-7, with 8 bases lining up with TRBD1. CDR3 length: 14 residues. In germline, CDR1 is LNHDA, CDR2 SQIVND (reference sequence). Trimming took 6 bases from V and 5 from J; bases not matched to a gene: 9. This chain's CDR3 is CASRPGQGEDEQYF. The DNA for the CDR3 is TGTGCCAGTAGACCAGGACAGGGTGAAGACGAGCAGTACTTC.

This clone has a single count. The rearrangement links TRBV6-2 or TRBV6-3 to TRBJ1-5; 12 nucleotides agree with TRBD1. V dropped 6 bases and J dropped 7; count of bases not matched to a gene: 10. The CDR3 totals 16 residues. From germline, CDR1 is MNHEY and CDR2 SVGEGT. The CDR3 reads CASSPRDRGRGQPQHF. The CDR3 nucleotides are TGTGCCAGCAGCCCCCGGGACAGGGGGCGCGGACAGCCCCAGCATTTT.

This clone came up a few times. The J gene is TRBJ2-1, the V gene TRBV10-2; 7 positions agree with TRBD1. The CDR3 runs 14 residues. The V and J ends lost 4 bases and 8 bases, in that order; junction bases with no gene match: 8. Germline V gene lookup returns CDR1 WSHSY and CDR2 SAAADI. The CDR3 region is CASSGTGVVHEQFF. DNA for the CDR3: TGCGCCAGCAGTGGGACAGGCGTTGTACATGAGCAGTTCTTC.

V usage is TRBV4-3 and J usage is TRBJ2-1, with D tentatively TRBD2 (7 bases). Germline lookup yields CDR1 LGHNA and CDR2 YSLEER. The CDR3 has 16 amino acids. V lost 0 bases and J lost 0, with 9 bases in between. CDR3 nucleotide sequence: TGCGCCAGCAGCCAAGAAGGGGGGGGCTCCTACAATGAGCAGTTCTTC. Translating it yields CASSQEGGGSYNEQFF.

V and J are TRBV29-1 and TRBJ2-7; D possibly corresponds to TRBD1 (6 bases). There are 11 residues in the CDR3. V was cut by 7 bases and J by 3 bases, with 10 bases left in between. Germline V gene data show CDR1 as SQVTM and CDR2 as ANQGSEA. The CDR3 sequence: CSALDSYEQYF. In DNA form, the CDR3 reads TGCAGCGCCCTGGACAGCTACGAGCAGTACTTC.

The V gene is TRBV7-9, the J gene TRBJ1-6, with TRBD1 identical over 8 bases. Trimming took 5 bases from V and 7 from J; bases not matched to a gene: 10. CDR1 and CDR2 (germline): SEHNR, FQNEAQ (reference sequence). The CDR3 is made up of 16 amino acids. CDR3 protein: CASSPVRQGWNSPLHF. CDR3 nucleotide sequence: TGTGCCAGCAGCCCAGTCCGACAGGGGTGGAATTCACCCCTCCACTTT.

This chain links TRBV5-1 with TRBJ2-1, with 9 bases identical to TRBD2. V lost 0 bases to trimming and J lost 3 bases; unmatched junction nucleotides: 4. Germline CDR1 SGHRS, CDR2 YFSETQ. CDR3 size: 16 residues. The DNA of the CDR3 is TGCGCCAGCAGCTTGGGGCGGGGGGGCCTCTACAATGAGCAGTTCTTC. Amino acid sequence: CASSLGRGGLYNEQFF.

This rearrangement joins TRBV9 to TRBJ2-3; the match to TRBD2 covers 7 bases. CDR1 SGDLS and CDR2 YYNGEE come from the germline V gene. This CDR3 region has 16 residues. With V trimmed by 4 bases and J by 0 bases, 8 bases remained unmatched. CDR3 in amino acids: CASSHLMGGSTDTQYF. The CDR3 bases are TGTGCCAGCAGCCACCTGATGGGGGGGAGCACAGATACGCAGTATTTT.

The chain uses TRBV6-6 and TRBJ2-1; 10 bases are a match to TRBD2. The CDR3 spans 15 residues. Trimming cost V 6 bases and J 5 bases; bases outside gene matches: 7. Germline V gene data show CDR1 as MNHNY and CDR2 as SVGAGI (reference sequence). CDR3: CASRPSGGANNEQFF. The DNA of the CDR3 is TGTGCCAGCAGACCGAGCGGGGGGGCCAACAATGAGCAGTTCTTC.

This clone was recorded only once. This chain connects TRBV27 to TRBJ2-7; D gene unclear. V dropped 2 bases and J dropped 1 base, with 6 bases sitting between them. Looked up from germline, CDR1 is MNHEY and CDR2 is SMNVEV (reference sequence). This CDR3 has 13 amino acids. CDR3 sequence (DNA): TGTGCCAGCAGTTTAGAGCGATCCTACGAGCAGTACTTC. It specifies CASSLERSYEQYF.

The chain combines TRBV25-1 with TRBJ2-1, with 9 bases fitting TRBD1. Germline CDR1 MGHDK, CDR2 SYGVNS. The CDR3 is 16 amino acids. J gave up 7 bases and V 1 base, and 8 bases lay outside the gene matches. The CDR3, as DNA: TGTGCCAGCAGTGAATTTTGGACAGGGGTGTTTAATGAGCAGTTCTTC. Encoded protein: CASSEFWTGVFNEQFF.

The table lists this clone with a few counts. This sequence joins TRBV6-1 and TRBJ1-4; D is undetermined. CDR1 MNHNS and CDR2 SASEGT come from the germline V gene. V lost 0 bases and J 3 bases, leaving 14 bases between the germline ends. The CDR3 consists of 17 residues. The CDR3 region has the DNA TGTGCCAGCAGTGAAGCGCTGGCAGGCGTGTCTAATGAAAAACTGTTTTTT. It is translated as CASSEALAGVSNEKLFF.

The chain is built from TRBV7-6 and TRBJ2-3; possibly TRBD2 for D (6 bases). The CDR3 has 17 amino acids. Germline-derived CDR1 and CDR2 are SGHVS and FNYEAQ. V was trimmed by 4 bases and J by 2 bases, leaving 19 bases between them. The CDR3 is CASSSFGVAASTDTQYF. DNA of the CDR3: TGTGCCAGCAGCTCTTTCGGGGTAGCGGCTTCCACAGATACGCAGTATTTT. Combining the CDR3 with reference TRBV7-6 and TRBJ2-3 gives the whole variable domain GAGVSQSPRYKVTKRGQDVALRCDPISGHVSLYWYRQALGQGPEFLTYFNYEAQQDKSGLPNDRFSAERPEGSISTLTIQRTEQRDSAMYRCASSSFGVAASTDTQYFGPGTRLTVL.

The count of this clone is one. The chain couples TRBV5-1 to TRBJ1-2, with TRBD1 matching 7 bases. The V gene's germline CDR1 is SGHRS and CDR2 YFSETQ. The V gene end was trimmed by 3 bases and the J gene end by 0 bases; junction bases not matched to a gene: 5. The CDR3 extends over 15 amino acids. The DNA for the CDR3 is TGCGCCAGCAGCTGGGGGGACAGACCTAACTATGGCTACACCTTC. This sequence encodes CASSWGDRPNYGYTF.

This clone was seen once. This rearrangement joins TRBV27 to TRBJ1-1; D ambiguous. The CDR3 runs 13 residues. In germline, CDR1 is MNHEY, CDR2 SMNVEV (reference sequence). With 6 bases removed from V and 1 base from J, the gap between germline ends came to 9 bases. CDR3 protein: CASRFSGNTEAFF. CDR3 nucleotides: TGTGCCAGCAGATTTAGTGGGAACACTGAAGCTTTCTTT.

The rearrangement links TRBV2 to TRBJ2-1; D possibly corresponds to TRBD1 (7 bases). CDR1 is SNHLY, CDR2 FYNNEI, per germline. Trimming shortened V by 6 bases and J by 4 bases, and 13 bases separated the two germline ends. The CDR3 is made up of 14 amino acids. The CDR3 DNA is TGTGCCAGCAGCCCCGCAGGGGGGTACAATGAGCAGTTCTTC. This codes for CASSPAGGYNEQFF. The complete variable domain, with remaining parts taken from reference TRBV2 and TRBJ2-1, reads EPEVTQTPSHQVTQMGQEVILRCVPISNHLYFYWYRQILGQKVEFLVSFYNNEISEKSEIFDDQFSVERPDGSNFTLKIRSTKLEDSAMYFCASSPAGGYNEQFFGPGTRLTVL.

The J gene is TRBJ1-5, the V gene TRBV6-2 or TRBV6-3, with a possible D match to TRBD1 (6 bases). Trimming removed 4 bases at V and 1 base at J, with 17 bases between. Germline V gives CDR1 MNHEY, CDR2 SVGEGT. The CDR3 is 17 residues long. This CDR3 is CASSSPGGGISNQPQHF. CDR3 in DNA: TGTGCCAGCAGTTCCCCGGGGGGCGGGATAAGCAATCAGCCCCAGCATTTT.

The chain has TRBV9 and TRBJ1-1, with 7 positions matching TRBD1. With 1 base clipped from V and 3 bases from J, the junction kept 6 bases outside the gene matches. The germline CDR1 and CDR2 sequences are SGDLS and YYNGEE. The CDR3 is made up of 15 amino acids. The CDR3 region is CASSVSPQGYTEAFF. Written as DNA, the CDR3 is TGTGCCAGCAGCGTAAGCCCACAGGGGTACACTGAAGCTTTCTTT.

The V call is TRBV4-1, the J call TRBJ2-7; a possible D gene is TRBD1 (5 bases). Per the germline V gene, CDR1 is MGHRA and CDR2 is YSYEKL. The CDR3 spans 16 residues. Trimming removed 0 bases at V and 3 bases at J, with 15 bases between. CDR3 sequence (DNA): TGCGCCAGCAGCCAAGAGAATGCAGGGCCTTTCTACGAGCAGTACTTC. Translated: CASSQENAGPFYEQYF.

The rearrangement joins TRBV6-5 to TRBJ2-1, with D perhaps TRBD2 (5 bases). Germline CDR1 reads MNHEY; CDR2 reads SVGAGI. V was cut by 8 bases and J by 8 bases, with 13 bases left in between. The CDR3 has 12 amino acids. The CDR3 DNA is TGTGCCAGCTGGCGGGTCGTAGATGAGCAGTTCTTC. It specifies CASWRVVDEQFF.

The chain couples TRBV5-3 to TRBJ2-7; 9 nucleotides line up with TRBD1. TRBV5-3 is filed as an ORF, its function uncertain. CDR3 length equals 15 residues. The trim removed 3 bases at V and 3 bases at J, leaving 7 bases unmatched. DNA for the CDR3: TGTGCCAGAAGCTGGGAACCGGGACAGGGCTACGAGCAGTACTTC. Translation gives CARSWEPGQGYEQYF.